This T cell receptor beta chain was sequenced during a study of memory CD4+ T cells and cytomegalovirus serostatus. Germline V gene sequence: CDR1 SGHRS, CDR2 YFSETQ. There are 15 residues in the CDR3. Trimming pared 4 bases from V and 2 bases from J, leaving 15 bases between. The sort gate was single viable CD3+CD4+CD8-CD45RO+ cells for memory CD4+ T cells. After thawing, CD4+ T cells were positively selected. In the original workflow: Out-of-frame sequences were removed, leaving about 2,300,000 distinct TCRbeta sequences. Method: immunoSEQ multiplex PCR; TCRdb's copy keeps in-frame clones and lacks some. D and trimming come from the DNA, and the V and J calls and clone size come from that table. Here the sample spans 60,000 to 70,000 clones, about 80% being singletons.

The specimen sequenced was memory CD4+ T cells from blood. This receptor was obtained from an adult in good health and CMV-seropositive. The chain links TRBV5-1 to TRBJ1-2; a possible D gene is TRBD1 (5 bases). The CDR3 DNA sequence: TGCGCCAGCAGCCTCTCAGGGTCGAGGAACTATGGCTACACCTTC. Its protein product is CASSLSGSRNYGYTF. The whole variable domain, remainder taken from reference TRBV5-1 and TRBJ1-2, is KAGVTQTPRYLIKTRGQQVTLSCSPISGHRSVSWYQQTPGQGLQFLFEYFSETQRNKGNFPGRFSGRQFSNSRSEMNVSTLELGDSALYLCASSLSGSRNYGYTFGSGTRLTVV.